The 10 T cell receptor beta chains listed next were all sequenced from one sample in a study of blood T cell repertoires in COVID-19. Profiled with immunoSEQ multiplex PCR; TCRdb holds only in-frame clones, not every one. In the table there are some 60,000 clones, around 81% of which are singletons. Input material: peripheral blood. The receptor set was obtained from a man aged 55 to 70 with acute or convalescent COVID-19.

The chain joins TRBV2 to TRBJ2-7, with 10 bases aligning to TRBD2. CDR3 length equals 13 residues. Per germline, CDR1 SNHLY and CDR2 FYNNEI. Germline trimming cut 11 bases from V and 5 bases from J; bases unmatched to any gene: 9. The chain's CDR3 is CAGVAGGVHEQYF. CDR3 coding DNA: TGTGCCGGAGTAGCGGGGGGTGTCCACGAGCAGTACTTC.

The rearrangement links TRBV3-1 (or the pseudogene TRBV3-2) to TRBJ2-2, with D possibly being TRBD1 (5 bases). The CDR3 loop spans 12 amino acids. The germline V gene encodes CDR1 LGHDT and CDR2 YNNKEL (reference sequence). The V and J ends lost 4 bases and 6 bases respectively, with 6 bases between them. The CDR3 region is CASSPRAGELFF. In nucleotides, the CDR3 is TGTGCCAGCAGCCCCAGGGCCGGGGAGCTGTTTTTT.

The chain employs TRBV7-2 and TRBJ2-7; 7 bases are a match to TRBD1. This CDR3 has 14 amino acids. Germline lookup yields CDR1 SGHTA and CDR2 FQGNSA. V dropped 4 bases and J dropped 1; count of bases not matched to a gene: 4. This CDR3 reads CASSSQQGSYEQYF. CDR3 nucleotide sequence: TGTGCCAGCAGCTCTCAACAGGGGTCCTACGAGCAGTACTTC.

V gene TRBV24-1 combines with J gene TRBJ2-2; 8 bases line up with TRBD1. The CDR3 spans 14 residues. CDR1 is KGHDR, CDR2 SFDVKD, per germline. V was clipped by 4 bases and J by 5 bases; unmatched bases: 2. CDR3 amino acids: CATSDHRGTGELFF. The CDR3 DNA reads TGTGCCACCAGTGACCACAGGGGGACCGGGGAGCTGTTTTTT.

This clone was observed a single time. Here the CDR3 reads CASSYSRTGSSYEQYF. CDR3 nucleotide sequence: TGTGCCAGCAGTTACAGTAGGACAGGCTCTTCCTACGAGCAGTACTTC. V is TRBV6-5 and J is TRBJ2-7, with 7 bases that match TRBD1. The CDR3 is 16 amino acids. Looked up from germline, CDR1 is MNHEY and CDR2 is SVGAGI. The J segment lost 1 base and the V segment lost 2 bases, leaving 8 bases of the junction unmatched.

This clone was recorded only once. The V call is TRBV6-2 or TRBV6-3, the J call TRBJ1-6; 8 bases agree with TRBD1. This CDR3 region has 14 residues. V lost 4 bases to trimming and J lost 11 bases; unmatched junction nucleotides: 7. CDR1 is MNHEY, CDR2 SVGEGT, per germline. The CDR3, as DNA: TGTGCCAGCAGTTCGGAACAGGGGGGTGCACCCCTCCACTTT. Its translation: CASSSEQGGAPLHF.

The chain employs TRBV3-1 (or the pseudogene TRBV3-2) and TRBJ2-5, with TRBD2 as a possible D gene (7 bases). The V gene lost 4 bases and the J gene lost 5 bases, with 17 bases spanning the gap. CDR1 is LGHDT and CDR2 is YNNKEL in the germline V gene (reference sequence). The CDR3 is 15 residues long. The DNA of the CDR3 is TGTGCCAGCAGCCTAGCCTGGGGAGGGGGGGAGACCCAGTACTTC. Its translation is CASSLAWGGGETQYF.

The sample holds one count of this clone. The chain combines TRBV6-5 with TRBJ1-5, with D maybe TRBD1 (5 bases). The CDR3 extends over 15 amino acids. CDR1 is MNHEY and CDR2 is SVGAGI in the germline V gene. V lost 6 bases and J 0 bases, leaving 12 bases between the germline ends. The CDR3 sequence: CASRQEIYSNQPQHF. The CDR3 region has the DNA TGTGCCAGCAGACAGGAGATTTATAGCAATCAGCCCCAGCATTTT.

V and J are TRBV2 and TRBJ2-7, with TRBD1 matching over 9 bases. The CDR3 consists of 17 residues. Germline CDR1 is SNHLY and CDR2 is FYNNEI. The V and J ends lost 3 bases and 4 bases, in that order; junction bases with no gene match: 13. The CDR3, as DNA: TGTGCCAGCAGTGAGCTCGGGACAGGGAATCCCATTTACGAGCAGTACTTC. Its protein product is CASSELGTGNPIYEQYF. The full variable domain, completed using reference TRBV2 and TRBJ2-7, is EPEVTQTPSHQVTQMGQEVILRCVPISNHLYFYWYRQILGQKVEFLVSFYNNEISEKSEIFDDQFSVERPDGSNFTLKIRSTKLEDSAMYFCASSELGTGNPIYEQYFGPGTRLTVT.

This chain joins TRBV15 and TRBJ2-6; TRBD1 aligns across 7 bases. V gave up 1 base and J gave up 3 bases; unmatched junction bases: 0. Germline V gene sequence: CDR1 LNHNV, CDR2 YYDKDF (reference sequence). CDR3 size: 15 residues. CDR3 protein: CATSRAGGGANVLTF. The DNA for the CDR3 is TGTGCCACCAGCAGAGCAGGGGGTGGGGCCAACGTCCTGACTTTC. Full variable domain (rest looked up from reference TRBV15 and TRBJ2-6): DAMVIQNPRYQVTQFGKPVTLSCSQTLNHNVMYWYQQKSSQAPKLLFHYYDKDFNNEADTPDNFQSRRPNTSFCFLDIRSPGLGDTAMYLCATSRAGGGANVLTFGAGSRLTVL.